Listed below are T cell receptor beta chains from one sample, sequenced in a study of lymphopenia after photon versus proton radiotherapy. Clones were read by immunoSEQ multiplex PCR, and TCRdb kept only the in-frame ones, dropping some. In the table there are 68,000 or so clones, just over 90% of which are singletons. Source: peripheral blood, taken from a patient treated with photon-based radiotherapy. The source of these receptors is a woman in her seventies with pancreatic cancer. The CDR3 runs from the conserved cysteine through the conserved F or W. The D gene is left open where the match is weak. Clone size is given for some rows only: seen once, a few or many times, or a class if the clone is expanded.

v_call	d_call	clone_size	j_call	cdr3_nt	cdr3_aa
TRBV7-6	.	.	TRBJ1-5	TGTGCCAGCAGCTTAGGTTCCGGCGGCGCAAATCAGCCCCAGCATTTT	CASSLGSGGANQPQHF
TRBV27	TRBD1	.	TRBJ1-1	TGTGCCAGCAGTCCCGGGACAGTGCCCGCGACTGAAGCTTTCTTT	CASSPGTVPATEAFF
TRBV7-2	TRBD2	.	TRBJ2-7	TGTGCCAGCAGCCCAGTCAGAAGTGGTAGCGGGAGGGACGAGCAGTACTTC	CASSPVRSGSGRDEQYF
TRBV5-1	TRBD1	once	TRBJ2-5	TGCGCCAGCACCCCGGGACAGGGGTGGCGTGAGACCCAGTACTTC	CASTPGQGWRETQYF
TRBV7-9	.	.	TRBJ1-4	TGTGCCAGCAGCCCAGACGGGGGGAATGAAAAACTGTTTTTT	CASSPDGGNEKLFF
TRBV29-1	.	.	TRBJ2-5	TGCAGCGTTGATTTGGGGAATCAAGAGACCCAGTACTTC	CSVDLGNQETQYF
TRBV29-1	TRBD2	.	TRBJ2-7	TGCAGCGTTAGGGAGGGCCGTTACGAGCAGTACTTC	CSVREGRYEQYF
TRBV5-1	.	.	TRBJ2-3	TGCGCCAGCAGCTTGGAGCGCCCTTTACCAGGGTCCCTTAGCACAGATACGCAGTATTTT	CASSLERPLPGSLSTDTQYF
TRBV25-1	.	.	TRBJ2-7	TGTGCCAGCACCCGACCCCAGGGCACCTACGAGCAGTACTTC	CASTRPQGTYEQYF
TRBV7-9	TRBD2	.	TRBJ2-7	TGTGCCAGCAGCTTAATGCCTAGCGGGACCTACGAGCAGTACTTC	CASSLMPSGTYEQYF
TRBV19	.	.	TRBJ2-3	TGTGCCAGTAGTAGCACAGGGACCCACACAGATACGCAGTATTTT	CASSSTGTHTDTQYF
TRBV2	TRBD1	.	TRBJ2-7	TGTGCCAGCAGTGCTGCCCCTCCGGGACAGGGAACCTACGAGCAGTACTTC	CASSAAPPGQGTYEQYF
TRBV14	.	.	TRBJ2-2	TGTGCCAGCAGCCTACAGGGTGCCGGGGAGCTGTTTTTT	CASSLQGAGELFF
TRBV19	TRBD2	few	TRBJ2-3	TGTGCCAGTAGGTTCGGGGGGGCGGATGGAAAGTATTTT	CASRFGGADGKYF
TRBV19	TRBD2	.	TRBJ2-2	TGTGCCAGTAGTACTCTAGCGGGAGGGCTTACCGGGGAGCTGTTTTTT	CASSTLAGGLTGELFF
TRBV6-1	.	.	TRBJ2-7	TGTGCCAGCAGTGACAAGGGACACGGAACCGCCTACGAGCAGTACTTC	CASSDKGHGTAYEQYF
TRBV5-3	TRBD2	.	TRBJ2-2	TGTGCCAGAAGCAACGACCCCGGGACTAGTCACACCGGGGAGCTGTTTTTT	CARSNDPGTSHTGELFF
TRBV19	TRBD2	once	TRBJ2-3	TGTGCCAGTAGTTTCTTAGCGGGAAACACAGATACGCAGTATTTT	CASSFLAGNTDTQYF
TRBV13	TRBD2	.	TRBJ2-1	TGTGCCAGCAGCCTTAGCGGGGGAAGGGAGTTCTTC	CASSLSGGREFF
TRBV18	TRBD2	.	TRBJ2-5	TGTGCCAGCTCAGTACTGCCCTCCGGGACTAGCGGGTACCAAGAGACCCAGTACTTC	CASSVLPSGTSGYQETQYF
TRBV27	.	few	TRBJ2-2	TGTGCCAGCAGTTTACTAGGAGGGTGGCTGTTTTTT	CASSLLGGWLFF
TRBV4-3	.	.	TRBJ2-3	TGCGCCAGCAGCCAACGCCTCGAACGGGGAAACACAGATACGCAGTATTTT	CASSQRLERGNTDTQYF
TRBV5-1	.	.	TRBJ2-1	TGCGCCAGCAGCTTGGAGGCTGAAGCCTACAATGAGCAGTTCTTC	CASSLEAEAYNEQFF
TRBV5-4	TRBD1	once	TRBJ1-2	TGTGCCAGCAGCCAGGGACAGGGGTTAACCTTC	CASSQGQGLTF
TRBV29-1	.	.	TRBJ2-7	TGCAGCGTCATGTCGGGATACGAGCAGTACTTC	CSVMSGYEQYF
TRBV7-2	.	.	TRBJ1-2	TGTGCCAGCAGCGTCACAGGGAGTAGCTATGGCTACACCTTC	CASSVTGSSYGYTF
TRBV7-2	.	.	TRBJ2-1	TGTGCCAGCAGCTTAGTGTCGAATGAGCAGTTCTTC	CASSLVSNEQFF
TRBV7-7	.	.	TRBJ2-3	TGTGCTAGCAGCTCCTCGGGATTGGATACGCAGTATTTT	CASSSSGLDTQYF
TRBV2	.	.	TRBJ1-5	TGTGCCAGCAGGGACGGACTTAGCAATCAGCCCCAGCATTTT	CASRDGLSNQPQHF
TRBV4-2	.	.	TRBJ1-1	TGTGCCAGCAGCCAAGACCTCATGAACACTGAAGCTTTCTTT	CASSQDLMNTEAFF
TRBV4-1	.	.	TRBJ1-3	TGCGCCAGCAGCCAACCCGGGAGGGAAATACAAAACACCATATATTTT	CASSQPGREIQNTIYF
TRBV4-2	.	.	TRBJ1-2	TGTGCCAGCAGCCAAGGGGCGGCAGGTGGGCTTGGCTACACCTTC	CASSQGAAGGLGYTF
TRBV11-3	TRBD1	.	TRBJ2-5	TGTGCCAGCAGCCGGGGACAGGGGACCCCGTACCAAGAGACCCAGTACTTC	CASSRGQGTPYQETQYF
TRBV5-4	.	.	TRBJ1-2	TGTGCCAGCAGCTTGATAGGGGCTGACTATGGCTACACCTTC	CASSLIGADYGYTF
TRBV19	TRBD1	.	TRBJ2-5	TGTGCCAGTAGTATGAGTTTTAGGGCAGGGGGCCGATCGGAGACCCAGTACTTC	CASSMSFRAGGRSETQYF
TRBV18	TRBD1	.	TRBJ1-2	TGTGCCAGCTCACGAGGACAGGGCGAGGGCTATGGCTACACCTTC	CASSRGQGEGYGYTF
TRBV14	.	.	TRBJ1-4	TGTGCCAGCAGCTTCCATGGGTTCAAGGAAAAACTGTTTTTT	CASSFHGFKEKLFF